A single sample gave rise to the 23 T cell receptor beta chains below, sequenced in a study of blood T cell repertoires in COVID-19. Clones were read by immunoSEQ multiplex PCR, and TCRdb kept only the in-frame ones, dropping some. The sample yields some 250,000 clones, approximately 91% seen once. The sample was peripheral blood. All receptors derive from a woman in her 30s with acute or convalescent COVID-19.

The chain is built from TRBV2 and TRBJ2-7; D remains ambiguous. The CDR3 is made up of 12 amino acids. Germline V gene data show CDR1 as SNHLY and CDR2 as FYNNEI. The V end lost 6 bases, the J end lost 0 bases, and 6 bases lay between the germline ends. The CDR3 nucleotides are TGTGCCAGCAGCAAGAGCTCCTACGAGCAGTACTTC. Amino acid sequence: CASSKSSYEQYF.

The chain has TRBV2 and TRBJ1-6; no reliable D call. From germline, CDR1 is SNHLY and CDR2 FYNNEI. The CDR3 consists of 14 residues. Trimming cost V 6 bases and J 6 bases, with 12 bases left between them. The CDR3 DNA is TGTGCCAGCAGGGTGGGCCTGGGTAATTCACCCCTCCACTTT. This gives the protein CASRVGLGNSPLHF.

This chain links TRBV7-9 with TRBJ2-7; no firm D call. The V end lost 1 base, the J end lost 2 bases, and 6 bases lay between the germline ends. CDR3 size: 13 residues. Germline assignment: CDR1 SEHNR and CDR2 FQNEAQ (reference sequence). CDR3 bases: TGTGCCAGCAGCTTAGGCAGAACCTACGAGCAGTACTTC. It translates to CASSLGRTYEQYF.

The chain has TRBV7-2 and TRBJ1-6, with D possibly matching TRBD1 (6 bases). Germline V gene data show CDR1 as SGHTA and CDR2 as FQGNSA. The CDR3 is 17 residues long. V was clipped by 5 bases and J by 5 bases, with 19 bases between them. CDR3 sequence reads: CASSPRNTGQDNSPLHF. The CDR3 DNA reads as TGTGCCAGCAGCCCACGTAATACGGGACAAGATAATTCACCCCTCCACTTT.

The chain links TRBV10-3 to TRBJ1-6; 8 bases are shared with TRBD1. Germline V gene data show CDR1 as ENHRY and CDR2 as SYGVKD. The CDR3 is 14 residues long. The junction had 6 bases not matched to a gene; V was cut back by 6 bases and J by 8 bases. This CDR3 reads CAIRETGDDSPLHF. DNA for the CDR3: TGTGCCATCAGAGAGACAGGGGACGATTCACCCCTCCACTTT.

The chain carries TRBV15 and TRBJ1-3; a possible D gene is TRBD1 (6 bases). Trimming took 4 bases from V and 0 from J, leaving 22 bases between them. CDR1 is LNHNV and CDR2 is YYDKDF in the germline V gene (reference sequence). This CDR3 contains 19 residues. The CDR3 loop is CATSIFPPDSLSSGNTIYF. The CDR3 nucleotides read TGTGCCACCAGCATATTCCCGCCGGACAGTTTAAGCTCTGGAAACACCATATATTTT.

The V call is TRBV24-1, the J call TRBJ2-7; perhaps TRBD1 as D (5 bases). Germline assignment: CDR1 KGHDR and CDR2 SFDVKD. V dropped 5 bases and J dropped 5 bases, with 15 bases sitting between them. The CDR3 has 14 residues. The CDR3 region is CATSAGTGWNEQYF. The CDR3 DNA is TGTGCCACCAGTGCCGGTACAGGATGGAACGAGCAGTACTTC.

The chain couples TRBV7-2 to TRBJ2-5; tentatively, D is TRBD1 (6 bases). Trimming took 5 bases from V and 2 from J, leaving 15 bases between them. Germline loops: CDR1 SGHTA, CDR2 FQGNSA. The CDR3 runs to 15 residues. The CDR3 here is CASSKTGTSQETQYF. CDR3 DNA: TGTGCCAGCAGCAAGACCGGGACAAGTCAAGAGACCCAGTACTTC.

J is TRBJ2-1 and V is TRBV7-3, with TRBD2 as a possible D gene (6 bases). This CDR3 has 14 residues. CDR1 is SGHTA, CDR2 FQGTGA, per germline. The V end lost 5 bases, the J end lost 7 bases, and 15 bases lay between the germline ends. The CDR3 here is CASSETSAHNEQFF. The CDR3 DNA reads TGTGCCAGCAGCGAGACTAGTGCCCATAATGAGCAGTTCTTC.

V usage is TRBV7-2 and J usage is TRBJ2-7; possibly TRBD2 for D (7 bases). Per germline, CDR1 SGHTA and CDR2 FQGNSA. The CDR3 has 16 residues. V was clipped by 4 bases and J by 0 bases, with 16 bases between them. The chain's CDR3 is CASSWEGHRISYEQYF. CDR3 in DNA: TGTGCCAGCAGCTGGGAGGGACACAGAATCTCCTACGAGCAGTACTTC.

The rearrangement uses TRBV6-5 and TRBJ2-7; 13 bases line up with TRBD2. Germline V gives CDR1 MNHEY, CDR2 SVGAGI. CDR3 size: 14 residues. The trim removed 4 bases at V and 7 bases at J, leaving 4 bases unmatched. The CDR3 DNA is TGTGCCAGCAGTTTTAGGACTAGCGGGAGTGAGCAGTACTTC. Translated, it gives CASSFRTSGSEQYF.

This clone is a singleton in its sample. V is TRBV6-2 or TRBV6-3 and J is TRBJ2-1, with 8 bases identical to TRBD2. The CDR3 length is 20 residues. The germline V gene has CDR1 MNHEY and CDR2 SVGEGT. Trimming took 3 bases from V and 4 from J; bases not matched to a gene: 20. The CDR3 region is CASSYLGDGTSPTLYNEQFF. The CDR3 DNA follows: TGTGCCAGCAGTTATTTGGGCGACGGGACTAGTCCCACTCTTTACAATGAGCAGTTCTTC.

The rearrangement joins TRBV2 to TRBJ1-5; 9 bases are a match to TRBD1. The CDR3 totals 16 residues. The V and J ends lost 1 base and 5 bases, in that order; junction bases with no gene match: 6. CDR1 is SNHLY, CDR2 FYNNEI, per germline. The CDR3 DNA reads TGTGCCAGCAGTGAAGGGCGCACAGGGGGCCATCAGCCCCAGCATTTT. This gives the protein CASSEGRTGGHQPQHF.

CDR3 protein: CASSRWLRGTDTQYF. In DNA, the CDR3 is TGTGCCAGCAGCCGGTGGCTCCGAGGGACAGATACGCAGTATTTT. The J gene is TRBJ2-3, the V gene TRBV3-1 (or the pseudogene TRBV3-2); D possibly corresponds to TRBD2 (5 bases). The V and J ends lost 4 bases and 3 bases respectively, with 14 bases between them. The CDR3 contains 15 residues. Germline V gives CDR1 LGHDT, CDR2 YNNKEL (reference sequence).

The sample holds one count of this clone. V is TRBV19 and J is TRBJ2-6; D may be TRBD2 (5 bases). Germline CDR1 LNHDA, CDR2 SQIVND (reference sequence). The V end lost 5 bases, the J end lost 4 bases, and 9 bases lay between the germline ends. CDR3 length equals 14 residues. The CDR3 region is CASSSGVGANVLTF. In DNA, the CDR3 is TGTGCCAGTAGTTCCGGGGTCGGGGCCAACGTCCTGACTTTC.

The J gene is TRBJ2-1, the V gene TRBV30; 8 bases are shared with TRBD2. The CDR3 loop spans 13 amino acids. The germline CDR1 and CDR2 sequences are GTSNPN and SVGIG (reference sequence). The V and J ends lost 3 bases and 7 bases, in that order; junction bases with no gene match: 5. The CDR3 loop reads CAWRTVAGNEQFF. CDR3 DNA: TGTGCCTGGAGGACGGTAGCGGGAAATGAGCAGTTCTTC. The whole variable domain, filled in from reference TRBV30 and TRBJ2-1, reads SQTIHQWPATLVQPVGSPLSLECTVEGTSNPNLYWYRQAAGRGLQLLFYSVGIGQISSEVPQNLSASRPQDRQFILSSKKLLLSDSGFYLCAWRTVAGNEQFFGPGTRLTVL.

The chain uses TRBV5-1 and TRBJ2-2; D may be TRBD2 (5 bases). Germline lookup yields CDR1 SGHRS and CDR2 YFSETQ. CDR3 length equals 15 residues. Trimming pared 7 bases from V and 2 bases from J, leaving 15 bases between. CDR3 coding DNA: TGCGCCAGCCATACCGGGGATAAAAACACCGGGGAGCTGTTTTTT. Protein product: CASHTGDKNTGELFF.

Here the CDR3 reads CASSQEGLAEAEQYF. Written as DNA, the CDR3 is TGCGCCAGCAGCCAAGAAGGGCTAGCGGAGGCGGAGCAGTACTTC. This rearrangement joins TRBV4-3 to TRBJ2-7; 7 nucleotides align to TRBD2. CDR3 size: 15 residues. Germline V gene sequence: CDR1 LGHNA, CDR2 YSLEER. The junction had 9 bases not matched to a gene; V was cut back by 0 bases and J by 7 bases.

The gene calls are TRBV12-3 or TRBV12-4 and TRBJ2-7; 7 bases are a match to TRBD1. J was trimmed by 1 base and V by 7 bases; bases with no gene match: 4. The CDR3 contains 13 residues. The CDR3 loop is CASKSTGSYEQYF. The CDR3 region has the DNA TGTGCCAGCAAGTCGACAGGGTCCTACGAGCAGTACTTC.

This chain connects TRBV6-5 to TRBJ2-5; D may be TRBD1 (5 bases). The CDR3 runs 13 residues. Trimming took 4 bases from V and 5 from J, leaving 11 bases between them. Germline lookup yields CDR1 MNHEY and CDR2 SVGAGI. The DNA of the CDR3 is TGTGCCAGCAGTTCAGGGAACCGGGAGACCCAGTACTTC. It codes for CASSSGNRETQYF.

The chain has TRBV6-5 and TRBJ2-7, with 10 bases fitting TRBD2. Germline lookup yields CDR1 MNHEY and CDR2 SVGAGI. This CDR3 spans 14 amino acids. Unmatched junction bases numbered 4, after V lost 2 bases and J lost 6 bases. The CDR3 DNA follows: TGTGCCAGCAGTTACGGGACTAGCGTCAGCGAGCAGTACTTC. Protein: CASSYGTSVSEQYF.

The chain carries TRBV24-1 and TRBJ1-2; TRBD1 matches at 9 bases. The V gene end was trimmed by 7 bases and the J gene end by 5 bases; junction bases not matched to a gene: 4. This CDR3 region has 13 residues. Germline CDR1 and CDR2: KGHDR and SFDVKD. The CDR3 spells CATRGQGEYGYTF. The CDR3 DNA reads as TGTGCCACCAGGGGACAGGGTGAATATGGCTACACCTTC.

The chain uses TRBV12-5 and TRBJ1-3; 8 nucleotides match TRBD1. The CDR3 has 19 residues. CDR1 and CDR2 from the germline V gene are LGHNT and FRNRAP. The V segment lost 1 base and the J segment 2 bases; nucleotides outside the gene matches: 13. CDR3: CASGLEGQGGNSPGNTIYF. The DNA of the CDR3 is TGTGCTAGTGGTTTGGAAGGACAGGGAGGTAACTCACCTGGAAACACCATATATTTT. Supplemented by reference TRBV12-5 and TRBJ1-3, the full variable domain reads DARVTQTPRHKVTEMGQEVTMRCQPILGHNTVFWYRQTMMQGLELLAYFRNRAPLDDSGMPKDRFSAEMPDATLATLKIQPSEPRDSAVYFCASGLEGQGGNSPGNTIYFGEGSWLTVV.